The following is a TCR beta chain sequence with its context. Its antigen specificity is not known. No quality values exist for individual bases; no much larger clone is one base distant. The data were obtained in a study of blood T cells in healthy people across ages (dated by TCRdb to the mid-2010s). In the study overall: In model experiments, template switching captured about one uniquely barcoded TCR beta cDNA molecule for every two T cells. Using the same blood draw, the study looked at two additional independent replicas of 1 million unique cDNA reads for two donors, one aged 18 to 30 and the other aged 80 or older. Donors were grouped into four age groups: young (average roughly 16 years), middle-aged (39), aged (around 66) and long-lived (approximately 75). Using deep sequencing normalized with unique cDNA molecular identifiers, the study measured how TCR beta repertoire diversity changes with age. To avoid experimental bias, donors of different ages were distributed randomly across sequencing lanes.

The V and J ends are trimmed by 7 bases and 6 bases, leaving 22 bases between them. Taken from the germline V gene, the CDR1 and CDR2 loops are SQVTM and ANQGSEA. The CDR3 contains 15 residues, cysteine and phenylalanine counted. The kept DNA is CDR3 alone, 45 bases in frame from the first base. Systemically healthy Caucasian individuals from Russia, around 38 in total and aged about 6 to 90 years, were included as donors. Each donor gave ten milliliters of peripheral blood, collected into EDTA-treated Vacutainer tubes. Ficoll-Paque density-gradient centrifugation was used to isolate PBMCs, with at least 7 million per sample. Trizol reagent was used to extract total RNA from the PBMCs, yielding at least 6 micrograms per sample. Naive CD45RAhigh/CD27high T cell percentages were measured by flow cytometry on a PBMC aliquot from every donor. Library preparation employed 5' RACE. The instrument given in TCRdb is Illumina HiSeq 2500. The second PCR ran for about 6 to 12 cycles and used a J-beta primer mix along with a sample-barcoded 5' primer. A unique molecular identifier was introduced onto each TCR beta cDNA molecule by a template-switch 5' adaptor carrying 12 random nucleotides. At least 2.5 million CDR3-containing paired-end reads were obtained from each sample. First-strand cDNA synthesis was performed from all RNA using the Mint cDNA synthesis kit, with priming by a TRBC-specific oligonucleotide. After uracil-DNA glycosylase treatment, a first 18-cycle PCR used universal primers M1SS and BC2_uni_R on all cDNA. Per the original workflow: Normalization of each sample was performed by random selection of 1 million high-quality reads, each carrying a distinct molecular identifier. Instead of being binned into consensus sequences, reads that shared molecular identifiers were thrown out. MiTCR, run with a Q25 quality threshold and the strictest error-elimination algorithm, handled CDR3 identification, clonotype clustering and error correction. A nonparametric unseen species model using Euler transformation provided a lower-bound estimate of total TCR beta diversity. Clones were called with MiXCR by TCRdb after fastp trimmed the public reads at Q25, and only in-frame beta chains were retained. Rows are unified per CDR3 protein, each entry keeping the most common DNA and genes. V and J calls and clone size were set by TCRdb, not the authors. The sample records 910,000 or so distinct CDR3 sequences, about 53% of which are singletons. The top ten clonotypes cover about a fifth of the sample.

The research as a whole found: Observed TCR beta diversity per million T cells fell roughly linearly with age, and a significant reduction was already apparent by age around 40. Compared with the aged group, the long-lived group had more naive CD4+ T cells, fewer expanded clones and increased TCR diversity, a pattern suggesting age selection. Observed TCR beta diversity correlated strongly with the percentage of naive T cells measured by flow cytometry. The CMV infection status of donors was not known, potentially confounding age-related changes in expanded clonotypes. Because profiling used bulk unsorted PBMCs, naive and antigen-experienced compartments could not be compared conclusively. Estimates of total diversity based on one million sequenced T cells were considered lower bounds and underestimates.

The V and J genes are TRBV29-1 and TRBJ2-1; perhaps TRBD1 is the D gene, with 7 bases matching. The receptor was derived from a woman aged 55-75 years in good health. The sequenced sample consisted of blood. The CDR3 amino acid sequence is: CSAARTGTSFNEQFF. The DNA is TGCAGCGCAGCTAGGACAGGAACTAGCTTCAATGAGCAGTTCTTC.